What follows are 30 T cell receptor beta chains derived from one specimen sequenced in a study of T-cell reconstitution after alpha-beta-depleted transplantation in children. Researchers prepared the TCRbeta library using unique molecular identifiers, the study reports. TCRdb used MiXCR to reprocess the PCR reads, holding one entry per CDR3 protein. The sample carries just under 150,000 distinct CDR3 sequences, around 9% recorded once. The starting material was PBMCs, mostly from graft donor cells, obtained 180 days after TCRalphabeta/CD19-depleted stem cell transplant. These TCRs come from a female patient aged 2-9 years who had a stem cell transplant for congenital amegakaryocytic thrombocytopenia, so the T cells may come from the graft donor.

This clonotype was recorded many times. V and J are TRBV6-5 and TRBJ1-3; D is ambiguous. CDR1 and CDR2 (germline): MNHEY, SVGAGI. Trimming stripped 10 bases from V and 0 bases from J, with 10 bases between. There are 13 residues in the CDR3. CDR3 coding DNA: TGTGCCACCCGAACCAGCTCTGGAAACACCATATATTTT. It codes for CATRTSSGNTIYF.

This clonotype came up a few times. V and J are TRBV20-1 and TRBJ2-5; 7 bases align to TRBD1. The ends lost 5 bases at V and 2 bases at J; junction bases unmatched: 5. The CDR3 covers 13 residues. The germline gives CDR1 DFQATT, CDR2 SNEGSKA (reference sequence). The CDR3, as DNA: TGCAGTGCTGAAGGACAGGTACAAGAGACCCAGTACTTC. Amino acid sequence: CSAEGQVQETQYF.

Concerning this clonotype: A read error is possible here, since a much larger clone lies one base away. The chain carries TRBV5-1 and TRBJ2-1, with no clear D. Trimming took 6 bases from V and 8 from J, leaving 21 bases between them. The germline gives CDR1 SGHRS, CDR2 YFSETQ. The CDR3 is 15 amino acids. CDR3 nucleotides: TGCGCCAGCATAAGGACCCAGGATCTGGGATATGAGCAGTTCTTC. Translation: CASIRTQDLGYEQFF.

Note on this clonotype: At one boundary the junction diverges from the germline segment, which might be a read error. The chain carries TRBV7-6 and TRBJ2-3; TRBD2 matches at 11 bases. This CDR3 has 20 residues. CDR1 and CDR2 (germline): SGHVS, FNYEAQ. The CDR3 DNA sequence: TGTGCCACCAGCTTAGTAGCTAGCGGGGGGCCGAGACCTCGCACAGATACGCAGTATTTT. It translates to CATSLVASGGPRPRTDTQYF.

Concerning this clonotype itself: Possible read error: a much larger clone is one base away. Here the CDR3 reads CASSRGDSGCTDTQYF. The CDR3 nucleotides are TGCGCCAGCAGCCGGGGCGATAGCGGGTGCACAGATACGCAGTATTTT. The chain employs TRBV5-1 and TRBJ2-3; TRBD2 agrees at 7 bases. In germline, CDR1 is SGHRS, CDR2 YFSETQ. The CDR3 is made up of 16 amino acids. V was pared by 4 bases and J by 1 base, with 9 bases of the junction left unmatched. The variable domain in full, completed from reference TRBV5-1 and TRBJ2-3, reads KAGVTQTPRYLIKTRGQQVTLSCSPISGHRSVSWYQQTPGQGLQFLFEYFSETQRNKGNFPGRFSGRQFSNSRSEMNVSTLELGDSALYLCASSRGDSGCTDTQYFGPGTRLTVL.

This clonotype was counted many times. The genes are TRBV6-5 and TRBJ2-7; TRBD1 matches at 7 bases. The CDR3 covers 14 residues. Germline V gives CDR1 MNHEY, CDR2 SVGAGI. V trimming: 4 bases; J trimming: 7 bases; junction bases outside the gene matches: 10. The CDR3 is CASSLWTGLGEQYF. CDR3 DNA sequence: TGTGCCAGCAGTTTATGGACAGGTCTCGGGGAGCAGTACTTC.

CDR3 bases: TGCGCCAGCAGTCAAGAAGAGGACCTGGTAGAGTTGACAGATACGCAGTATTTT. Protein: CASSQEEDLVELTDTQYF. This chain uses TRBV23-1 with TRBJ2-3; D remains ambiguous. TRBV23-1 is an ORF, with its function uncertain. V lost 2 bases to trimming and J lost 3 bases, with 21 bases between them. There are 18 residues in the CDR3.

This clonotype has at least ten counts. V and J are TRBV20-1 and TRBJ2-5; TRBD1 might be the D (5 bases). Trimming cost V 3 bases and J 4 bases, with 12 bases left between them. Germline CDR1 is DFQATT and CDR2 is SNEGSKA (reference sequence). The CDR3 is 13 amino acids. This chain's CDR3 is CSASGSGRETQYF. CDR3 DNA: TGCAGTGCTAGTGGGTCAGGGCGAGAGACCCAGTACTTC.

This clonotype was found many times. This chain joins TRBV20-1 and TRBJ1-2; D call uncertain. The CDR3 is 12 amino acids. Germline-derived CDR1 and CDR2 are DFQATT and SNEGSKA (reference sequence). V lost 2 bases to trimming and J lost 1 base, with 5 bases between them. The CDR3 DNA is TGCAGTGCTAGACCCTTTAACTATGGCTACACCTTC. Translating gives CSARPFNYGYTF.

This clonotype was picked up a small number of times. The CDR3 spells CASSLTSATGVFNEQFF. CDR3 nucleotide sequence: TGTGCCAGCAGCTTGACGTCGGCGACAGGGGTCTTCAATGAGCAGTTCTTC. The V and J genes are TRBV13 and TRBJ2-1; TRBD1 matches at 8 bases. This CDR3 spans 17 amino acids. V dropped 3 bases and J dropped 6; count of bases not matched to a gene: 13. CDR1 and CDR2 (germline): PRHDT, FYEKMQ (reference sequence).

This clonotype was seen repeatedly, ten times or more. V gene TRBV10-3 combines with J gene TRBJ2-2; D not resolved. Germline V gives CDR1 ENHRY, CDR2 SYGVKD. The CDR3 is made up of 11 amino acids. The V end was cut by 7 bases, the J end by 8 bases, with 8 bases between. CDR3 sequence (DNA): TGTGCCATCATGGGTGTTGGGGAGCTGTTTTTT. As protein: CAIMGVGELFF.

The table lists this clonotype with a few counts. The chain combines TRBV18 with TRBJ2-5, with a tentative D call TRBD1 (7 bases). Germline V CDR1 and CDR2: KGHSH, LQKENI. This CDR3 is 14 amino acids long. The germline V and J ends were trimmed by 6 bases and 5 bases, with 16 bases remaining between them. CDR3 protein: CASSRTGGLETQYF. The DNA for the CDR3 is TGTGCCAGCTCCCGGACAGGAGGGCTCGAGACCCAGTACTTC. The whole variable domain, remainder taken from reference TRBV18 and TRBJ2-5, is NAGVMQNPRHLVRRRGQEARLRCSPMKGHSHVYWYRQLPEEGLKFMVYLQKENIIDESGMPKERFSAEFPKEGPSILRIQQVVRGDSAAYFCASSRTGGLETQYFGPGTRLLVL.

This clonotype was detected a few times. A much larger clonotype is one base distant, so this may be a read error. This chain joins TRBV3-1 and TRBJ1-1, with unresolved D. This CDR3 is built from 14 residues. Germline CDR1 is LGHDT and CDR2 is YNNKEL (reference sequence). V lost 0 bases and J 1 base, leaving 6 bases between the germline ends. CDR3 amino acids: CASSQDVGNTEAFF. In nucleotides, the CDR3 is TGTGCCAGCAGCCAAGATGTGGGGAACACTGAAGCTTTCTTT.

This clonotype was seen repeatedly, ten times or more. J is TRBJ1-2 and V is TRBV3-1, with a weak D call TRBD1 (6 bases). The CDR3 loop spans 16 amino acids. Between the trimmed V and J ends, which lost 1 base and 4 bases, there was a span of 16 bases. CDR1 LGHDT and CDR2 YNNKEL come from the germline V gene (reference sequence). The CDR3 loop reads CASSQGVAGVPYGYTF. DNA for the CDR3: TGTGCCAGCAGCCAAGGGGTGGCAGGGGTTCCCTATGGCTACACCTTC.

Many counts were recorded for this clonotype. CDR3 protein: CASSLAGGPGSYNEQFF. In DNA, the CDR3 is TGTGCCAGCAGCTTAGCGGGTGGGCCTGGATCCTACAATGAGCAGTTCTTC. The chain employs TRBV7-8 and TRBJ2-1; D gene uncertain. Trimming took off 0 bases at V and 1 base at J, with 13 bases between the two ends. This CDR3 region has 17 residues. Germline lookup yields CDR1 SGHVS and CDR2 FQNEAQ.

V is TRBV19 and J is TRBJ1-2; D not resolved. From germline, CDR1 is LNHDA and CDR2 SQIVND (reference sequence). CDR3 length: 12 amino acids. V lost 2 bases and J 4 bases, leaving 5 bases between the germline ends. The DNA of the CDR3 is TGTGCCAGTAGTATACGAGCCTATGGCTACACCTTC. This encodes CASSIRAYGYTF.

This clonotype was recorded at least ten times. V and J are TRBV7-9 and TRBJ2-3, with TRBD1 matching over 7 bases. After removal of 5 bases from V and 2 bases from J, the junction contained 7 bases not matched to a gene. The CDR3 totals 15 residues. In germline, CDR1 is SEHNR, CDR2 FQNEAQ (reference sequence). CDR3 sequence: CASSPRQGPTDTQYF. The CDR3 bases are TGTGCCAGCAGCCCCCGACAGGGTCCCACAGATACGCAGTATTTT.

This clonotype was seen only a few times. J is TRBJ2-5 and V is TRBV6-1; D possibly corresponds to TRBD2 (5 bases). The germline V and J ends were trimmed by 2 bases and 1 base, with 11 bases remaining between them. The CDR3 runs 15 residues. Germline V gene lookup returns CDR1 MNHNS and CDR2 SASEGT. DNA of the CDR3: TGTGCCAGCAGTGAAACTAGTCCCGGCCAAGAGACCCAGTACTTC. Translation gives CASSETSPGQETQYF.

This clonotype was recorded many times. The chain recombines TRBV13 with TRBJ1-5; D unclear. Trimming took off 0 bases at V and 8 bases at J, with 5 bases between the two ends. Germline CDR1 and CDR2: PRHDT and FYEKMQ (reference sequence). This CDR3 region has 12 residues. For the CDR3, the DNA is TGTGCCAGCAGCTTAGGGGGGAAGCCCCAGCATTTT. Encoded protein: CASSLGGKPQHF.

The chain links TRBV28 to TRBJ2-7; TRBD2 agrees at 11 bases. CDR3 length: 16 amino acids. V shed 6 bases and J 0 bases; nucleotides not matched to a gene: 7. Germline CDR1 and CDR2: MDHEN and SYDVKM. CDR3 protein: CASRSPGLADSYEQYF. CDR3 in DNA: TGTGCCAGCAGATCACCGGGACTAGCGGACTCCTACGAGCAGTACTTC.

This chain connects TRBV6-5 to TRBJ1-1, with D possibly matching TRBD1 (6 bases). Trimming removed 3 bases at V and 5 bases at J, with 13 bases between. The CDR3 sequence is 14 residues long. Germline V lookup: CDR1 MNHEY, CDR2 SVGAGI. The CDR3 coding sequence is TGTGCCAGCAGTTATACAGGGTCAGTAACTGAAGCTTTCTTT. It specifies CASSYTGSVTEAFF.

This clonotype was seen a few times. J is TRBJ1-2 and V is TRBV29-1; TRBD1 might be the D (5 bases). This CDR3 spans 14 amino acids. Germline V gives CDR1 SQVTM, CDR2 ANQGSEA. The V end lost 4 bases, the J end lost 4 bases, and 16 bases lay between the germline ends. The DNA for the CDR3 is TGCAGCGTTGTGAGGGGCTTAGAAGCCTATGGCTACACCTTC. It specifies CSVVRGLEAYGYTF.

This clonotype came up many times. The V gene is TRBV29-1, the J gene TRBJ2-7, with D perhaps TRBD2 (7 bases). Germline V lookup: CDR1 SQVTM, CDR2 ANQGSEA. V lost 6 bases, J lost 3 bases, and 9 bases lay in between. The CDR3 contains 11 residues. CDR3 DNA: TGCAGCGTGGGAGGGGGCTACGAGCAGTACTTC. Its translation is CSVGGGYEQYF.

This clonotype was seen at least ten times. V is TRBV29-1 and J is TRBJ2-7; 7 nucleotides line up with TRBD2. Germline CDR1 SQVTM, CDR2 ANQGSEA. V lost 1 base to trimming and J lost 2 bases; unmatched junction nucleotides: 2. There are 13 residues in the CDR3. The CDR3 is CSVEGLAPYEQYF. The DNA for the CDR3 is TGCAGCGTTGAAGGACTAGCCCCCTACGAGCAGTACTTC.

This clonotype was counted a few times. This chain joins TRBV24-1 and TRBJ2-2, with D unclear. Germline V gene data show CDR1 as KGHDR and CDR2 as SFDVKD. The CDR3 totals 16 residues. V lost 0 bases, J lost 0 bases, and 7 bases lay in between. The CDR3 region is CATSDLTPTNTGELFF. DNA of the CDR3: TGTGCCACCAGTGATTTGACACCTACGAACACCGGGGAGCTGTTTTTT.

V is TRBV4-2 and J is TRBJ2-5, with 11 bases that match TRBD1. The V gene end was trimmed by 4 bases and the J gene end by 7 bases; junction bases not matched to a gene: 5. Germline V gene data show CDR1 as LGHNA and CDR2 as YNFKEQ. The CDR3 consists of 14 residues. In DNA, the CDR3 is TGTGCCAGCAGCCCGGGACAGGGGGTGGGGACCCAGTACTTC. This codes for CASSPGQGVGTQYF.

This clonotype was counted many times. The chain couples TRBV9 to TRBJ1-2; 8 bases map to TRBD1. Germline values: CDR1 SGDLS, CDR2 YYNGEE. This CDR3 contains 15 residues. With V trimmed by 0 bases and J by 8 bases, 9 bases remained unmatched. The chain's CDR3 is CASSVAQAGGNGYTF. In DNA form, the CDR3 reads TGTGCCAGCAGCGTAGCTCAGGCAGGGGGCAACGGCTACACCTTC. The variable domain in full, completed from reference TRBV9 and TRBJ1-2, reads DSGVTQTPKHLITATGQRVTLRCSPRSGDLSVYWYQQSLDQGLQFLIQYYNGEERAKGNILERFSAQQFPDLHSELNLSSLELGDSALYFCASSVAQAGGNGYTFGSGTRLTVV.

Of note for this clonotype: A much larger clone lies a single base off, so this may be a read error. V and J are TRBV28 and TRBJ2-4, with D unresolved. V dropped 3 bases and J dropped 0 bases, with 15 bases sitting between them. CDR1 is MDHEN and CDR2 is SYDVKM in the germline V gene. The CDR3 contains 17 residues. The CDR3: CASSFTYGKQAKNIQYF. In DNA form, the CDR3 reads TGTGCCAGCAGTTTTACGTATGGGAAGCAAGCCAAAAACATTCAGTACTTC.

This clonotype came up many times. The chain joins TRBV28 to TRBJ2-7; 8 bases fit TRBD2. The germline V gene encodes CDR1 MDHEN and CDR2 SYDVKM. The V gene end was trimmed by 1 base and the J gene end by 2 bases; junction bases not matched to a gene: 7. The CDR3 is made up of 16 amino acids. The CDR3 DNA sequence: TGTGCCAGCAGTTTATTGGCGCGGGGGGTAACCTACGAGCAGTACTTC. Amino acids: CASSLLARGVTYEQYF.

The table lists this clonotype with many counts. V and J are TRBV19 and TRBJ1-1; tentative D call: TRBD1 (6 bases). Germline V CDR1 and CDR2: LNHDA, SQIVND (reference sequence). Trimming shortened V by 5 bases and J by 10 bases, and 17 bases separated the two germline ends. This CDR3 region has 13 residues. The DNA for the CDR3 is TGTGCCAGTAGTTTCCGGGACACCGGGGGAGCTTTCTTT. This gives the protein CASSFRDTGGAFF.